The 25 T cell receptor beta chains reported below all come from one sample, sequenced in a study of blood T cell repertoires in COVID-19. Generated by immunoSEQ multiplex PCR, the TCRdb table keeps only in-frame clones and is missing some. This sample has tens of thousands of clones, with about 88% found just once. The sequenced sample was peripheral blood. The receptor set was obtained from a man of 80 years or more with active or convalescent COVID-19.

This chain uses TRBV7-6 with TRBJ1-1; D remains ambiguous. CDR3 length: 11 amino acids. V was shortened by 4 bases and J by 4 bases, with 4 bases between the two germline ends. Per germline, CDR1 SGHVS and CDR2 FNYEAQ. CDR3 sequence (DNA): TGTGCCAGCAGCTCCCTCACTGAAGCTTTCTTT. It encodes CASSSLTEAFF.

The chain has TRBV6-5 and TRBJ1-2; D gene unclear. Per germline, CDR1 MNHEY and CDR2 SVGAGI. The CDR3 spans 12 residues. V was cut by 4 bases and J by 7 bases, with 10 bases left in between. The CDR3 loop is CASSSGRGGYTF. The CDR3 nucleotides are TGTGCCAGCAGTTCCGGCCGGGGTGGCTACACCTTC.

The rearrangement uses TRBV24-1 and TRBJ1-5; unclear D gene. Germline V gives CDR1 KGHDR, CDR2 SFDVKD. V was cut by 5 bases and J by 5 bases, with 18 bases left in between. The CDR3 has 16 amino acids. CDR3 nucleotide sequence: TGTGCCACCAGTGGTCCCACGGACGGAGGAGATCAGCCCCAGCATTTT. It yields the protein CATSGPTDGGDQPQHF.

This CDR3 is CASSTPSGRGDNEQFF. CDR3 bases: TGTGCCAGTAGTACACCTAGCGGGAGGGGAGACAATGAGCAGTTCTTC. The chain is built from TRBV19 and TRBJ2-1, with 12 nucleotides matching TRBD2. This CDR3 has 16 residues. Trimming removed 4 bases from V and 5 bases from J; junction bases left unmatched: 6. Germline V gene data show CDR1 as LNHDA and CDR2 as SQIVND (reference sequence). The full variable domain, rest sourced from reference TRBV19 and TRBJ2-1, is DGGITQSPKYLFRKEGQNVTLSCEQNLNHDAMYWYRQDPGQGLRLIYYSQIVNDFQKGDIAEGYSVSREKKESFPLTVTSAQKNPTAFYLCASSTPSGRGDNEQFFGPGTRLTVL.

This clone was seen a single time. The CDR3 sequence: CAKSGQGAIGELFF. In DNA, the CDR3 is TGTGCCAAATCGGGACAGGGGGCAATCGGGGAGCTGTTTTTT. The chain employs TRBV30 and TRBJ2-2; 12 bases are shared with TRBD1. The CDR3 extends over 14 amino acids. Germline-derived CDR1 and CDR2 are GTSNPN and SVGIG (reference sequence). With V trimmed by 8 bases and J by 7 bases, 8 bases remained unmatched.

V usage is TRBV27 and J usage is TRBJ2-2; 7 positions match TRBD1. CDR1 is MNHEY and CDR2 is SMNVEV in the germline V gene (reference sequence). This CDR3 region has 16 residues. Trimming cost V 2 bases and J 5 bases; bases outside gene matches: 8. CDR3 loop: CASSLKPGQRTGELFF. CDR3 DNA sequence: TGTGCCAGCAGTTTAAAACCGGGACAGCGGACCGGGGAGCTGTTTTTT.

The chain uses TRBV9 and TRBJ2-2; D is perhaps TRBD2 (6 bases). Germline V gene sequence: CDR1 SGDLS, CDR2 YYNGEE. The V end lost 0 bases, the J end lost 3 bases, and 15 bases lay between the germline ends. The CDR3 has 17 residues. CDR3 loop: CASSVARGGVDTGELFF. CDR3 coding DNA: TGTGCCAGCAGCGTAGCTCGGGGCGGGGTAGACACCGGGGAGCTGTTTTTT.

The chain employs TRBV27 and TRBJ2-2; 10 bases match TRBD2. Trimming took 6 bases from V and 3 from J; bases not matched to a gene: 4. This CDR3 has 15 amino acids. Looked up from germline, CDR1 is MNHEY and CDR2 is SMNVEV (reference sequence). The chain's CDR3 is CASRIAGGYTGELFF. The CDR3, as DNA: TGTGCCAGCAGAATAGCGGGGGGCTACACCGGGGAGCTGTTTTTT.

The chain is built from TRBV4-1 and TRBJ2-2, with D uncertain. Germline V gives CDR1 MGHRA, CDR2 YSYEKL. This CDR3 contains 16 residues. V lost 0 bases to trimming and J lost 6 bases, with 14 bases between them. For the CDR3, the DNA is TGCGCCAGCAGCCAAGATAATTGGGCGTCGGCCGGGGAGCTGTTTTTT. Translated, it gives CASSQDNWASAGELFF.

The rearrangement uses TRBV28 and TRBJ2-7; D may be TRBD1 (6 bases). V shed 6 bases and J shed 2 bases, with 11 bases lying between them. Germline CDR1 is MDHEN and CDR2 is SYDVKM. The CDR3 runs to 13 residues. The CDR3, as DNA: TGTGCCAGCAGCCAAGGGGGTCCCTACGAGCAGTACGTC. It encodes CASSQGGPYEQYV.

This clone was seen a few times. The chain joins TRBV11-3 to TRBJ2-5, with TRBD1 matching 9 bases. The CDR3 covers 15 residues. Looked up from germline, CDR1 is SGHNT and CDR2 is YENEEA. V trimming: 3 bases; J trimming: 1 base; junction bases outside the gene matches: 3. CDR3 region: CASSFADRGQETQYF. For the CDR3, the DNA is TGTGCCAGCAGCTTTGCGGACAGGGGCCAAGAGACCCAGTACTTC. Looking up the rest from reference TRBV11-3 and TRBJ2-5 gives the full variable domain: EAGVVQSPRYKIIEKKQPVAFWCNPISGHNTLYWYLQNLGQGPELLIRYENEEAVDDSQLPKDRFSAERLKGVDSTLKIQPAELGDSAVYLCASSFADRGQETQYFGPGTRLLVL.

The chain's CDR3 is CASSFRGAGVHEQYV. CDR3 in DNA: TGTGCCAGCAGTTTTAGGGGTGCGGGGGTCCACGAGCAGTACGTC. The chain joins TRBV28 to TRBJ2-7; TRBD2 matches 7 bases. Germline assignment: CDR1 MDHEN and CDR2 SYDVKM. Trimming took 3 bases from V and 5 from J; bases not matched to a gene: 10. CDR3 length equals 15 residues.

The J gene is TRBJ2-3, the V gene TRBV5-1, with D unresolved. Germline CDR1 SGHRS, CDR2 YFSETQ. The V end lost 4 bases, the J end lost 0 bases, and 9 bases lay between the germline ends. This CDR3 spans 14 amino acids. The CDR3 DNA sequence: TGCGCCAGCAGCCCCGGTCCTAGCACAGATACGCAGTATTTT. As protein: CASSPGPSTDTQYF. The entire variable domain, with the rest obtained from reference TRBV5-1 and TRBJ2-3, is as follows: KAGVTQTPRYLIKTRGQQVTLSCSPISGHRSVSWYQQTPGQGLQFLFEYFSETQRNKGNFPGRFSGRQFSNSRSEMNVSTLELGDSALYLCASSPGPSTDTQYFGPGTRLTVL.

The chain uses TRBV6-4 and TRBJ2-3; TRBD2 aligns across 11 bases. This CDR3 contains 15 residues. CDR1 is MRHNA and CDR2 is SNTAGT in the germline V gene. Unmatched junction bases numbered 6, after V lost 5 bases and J lost 5 bases. The CDR3, as DNA: TGTGCCAGCAGTTTACTAGCGGGGGCGCAAGATACGCAGTATTTT. It yields the protein CASSLLAGAQDTQYF.

The chain links TRBV18 to TRBJ1-1, with TRBD1 identical over 9 bases. CDR3 length: 15 residues. Looked up from germline, CDR1 is KGHSH and CDR2 is LQKENI. V was pared by 3 bases and J by 3 bases, with 5 bases of the junction left unmatched. DNA for the CDR3: TGTGCCAGCTCACCCCACAGGGGGCAGGACACTGAAGCTTTCTTT. Translation: CASSPHRGQDTEAFF.

The genes are TRBV9 and TRBJ1-2; 7 bases fit TRBD1. CDR1 is SGDLS and CDR2 is YYNGEE in the germline V gene. V dropped 4 bases and J dropped 3; count of bases not matched to a gene: 6. The CDR3 consists of 14 residues. CDR3 sequence: CASSRGQAHYGYTF. Written as DNA, the CDR3 is TGTGCCAGCAGCCGCGGACAGGCCCACTATGGCTACACCTTC.

The chain joins TRBV2 to TRBJ1-4; D may be TRBD1 (6 bases). Trimming took 5 bases from V and 4 from J, leaving 14 bases between them. Germline values: CDR1 SNHLY, CDR2 FYNNEI. This CDR3 region has 15 residues. CDR3 sequence reads: CASSTFGTLNEKLFF. The CDR3 DNA reads TGTGCCAGCAGTACCTTCGGGACACTTAATGAAAAACTGTTTTTT.

Notes on this clone: The same CDR3 can be traced to other DNA sequences in this sample. This chain uses TRBV4-1 with TRBJ2-6, with a tentative D call TRBD2 (7 bases). V shed 1 base and J shed 3 bases, with 10 bases lying between them. This CDR3 is built from 16 residues. Germline V gives CDR1 MGHRA, CDR2 YSYEKL. This CDR3 reads CASSQAGGGGANVLTF. The CDR3, as DNA: TGCGCCAGCAGCCAAGCGGGGGGCGGTGGGGCCAACGTCCTGACTTTC.

The rearrangement links TRBV27 to TRBJ1-3; a possible D gene is TRBD1 (5 bases). CDR1 and CDR2 from the germline V gene are MNHEY and SMNVEV (reference sequence). Between the trimmed V and J ends, which lost 6 bases and 9 bases, there was a span of 21 bases. The CDR3 is 15 amino acids. The CDR3 sequence: CASSPSGGRGATIYF. CDR3 bases: TGTGCCAGCAGCCCCAGCGGGGGACGAGGGGCCACCATATATTTT.

This rearrangement joins TRBV11-3 to TRBJ2-7; tentative D call: TRBD2 (5 bases). This CDR3 contains 13 residues. Germline CDR1 and CDR2: SGHNT and YENEEA. V was trimmed by 3 bases and J by 3 bases, leaving 9 bases between them. The CDR3 region is CASSFDYSYEQYV. The CDR3 DNA sequence: TGTGCCAGCAGCTTCGACTACAGCTACGAGCAGTACGTC.

The chain recombines TRBV6-5 with TRBJ2-7, with D possibly being TRBD2 (5 bases). Trimming pared 6 bases from V and 6 bases from J, leaving 15 bases between. The CDR3 totals 13 residues. Germline-derived CDR1 and CDR2 are MNHEY and SVGAGI. In nucleotides, the CDR3 is TGTGCCAGCAGCCTAAGAGGGCTCGGCGAGCAGTACGTC. It is translated as CASSLRGLGEQYV.

V and J are TRBV5-1 and TRBJ2-2; perhaps TRBD2 as D (5 bases). The CDR3 totals 14 residues. The germline CDR1 and CDR2 sequences are SGHRS and YFSETQ. V was pared by 4 bases and J by 10 bases, with 17 bases between. CDR3 loop: CASSLGDSSTELFF. DNA for the CDR3: TGCGCCAGCAGCCTCGGGGATTCTAGTACGGAGCTGTTTTTT.

In this sample, this clone turned up once. The rearrangement uses TRBV5-1 and TRBJ1-3; the match to TRBD1 covers 9 bases. The V gene's germline CDR1 is SGHRS and CDR2 YFSETQ. CDR3 length: 14 residues. V was clipped by 4 bases and J by 4 bases; unmatched bases: 3. The CDR3: CASSPGTGGNTIYF. The CDR3 DNA is TGCGCCAGCAGCCCCGGGACAGGGGGAAACACCATATATTTT.

This chain uses TRBV6-4 with TRBJ2-1; 8 nucleotides agree with TRBD2. The germline CDR1 and CDR2 sequences are MRHNA and SNTAGT. The CDR3 extends over 15 amino acids. Trimming cost V 2 bases and J 6 bases; bases outside gene matches: 6. The CDR3 nucleotides read TGTGCCAGCAGTGACGTAAGCGGGAGTAGCAATGAGCAGTTCTTC. It encodes CASSDVSGSSNEQFF.

This chain connects TRBV5-5 to TRBJ1-2; tentatively, D is TRBD1 (6 bases). V was cut by 5 bases and J by 4 bases, with 21 bases left in between. Germline lookup yields CDR1 SGHKS and CDR2 YYEKEE (reference sequence). This CDR3 comprises 16 residues. CDR3 nucleotide sequence: TGTGCCAGCAGTACAAGACAGGTTTCTTACCCCTATGGCTACACCTTC. Translated, it gives CASSTRQVSYPYGYTF.